The 16 T cell receptor beta chains listed next were all sequenced from one sample in a study of blood T cell repertoires in COVID-19. Generated by immunoSEQ multiplex PCR, the TCRdb table keeps only in-frame clones and is missing some. Of 120,000 or so clones in the sample, about nine tenths are singletons; the top ten hold around 3.7%. The sequenced sample was peripheral blood. Source of these receptors: a man aged 50 to 59 with active COVID-19.

The V gene is TRBV6-2 or TRBV6-3, the J gene TRBJ2-1, with D hard to call. The CDR3 totals 13 residues. Trimming shortened V by 6 bases and J by 10 bases, and 16 bases separated the two germline ends. Germline assignment: CDR1 MNHEY and CDR2 SVGEGT. CDR3 amino acids: CASSHSRRTEQFF. Here the CDR3 DNA reads TGTGCCAGCAGCCATAGTCGCCGCACGGAGCAGTTCTTC.

The chain recombines TRBV7-6 with TRBJ2-3; D is possibly TRBD2 (5 bases). The CDR3 contains 14 residues. V shed 5 bases and J shed 2 bases, with 11 bases lying between them. The V gene's germline CDR1 is SGHVS and CDR2 FNYEAQ. As DNA, the CDR3 is TGTGCCAGCAGCCCTGGGAGACACACAGATACGCAGTATTTT. It translates to CASSPGRHTDTQYF.

This sequence joins TRBV19 and TRBJ2-2; TRBD1 matches at 7 bases. V dropped 4 bases and J dropped 6; count of bases not matched to a gene: 11. The CDR3 runs to 16 residues. Germline-derived CDR1 and CDR2 are LNHDA and SQIVND (reference sequence). In nucleotides, the CDR3 is TGTGCCAGTAGTACCGGGACAGTAAGAACGGCCGGGGAGCTGTTTTTT. It codes for CASSTGTVRTAGELFF.

The rearrangement links TRBV18 to TRBJ1-5, with D possibly being TRBD1 (6 bases). V dropped 1 base and J dropped 5 bases, with 9 bases sitting between them. The V gene's germline CDR1 is KGHSH and CDR2 LQKENI. This CDR3 is 14 amino acids long. This chain's CDR3 is CASSPRDTDQPQHF. The CDR3 bases are TGTGCCAGCTCACCACGGGACACGGATCAGCCCCAGCATTTT.

This chain links TRBV3-1 (or the pseudogene TRBV3-2) with TRBJ2-1; weak D call: TRBD1 (5 bases). CDR3 size: 15 residues. The V gene's germline CDR1 is LGHDT and CDR2 YNNKEL (reference sequence). Between the trimmed V and J ends, which lost 6 bases and 6 bases, there was a span of 18 bases. CDR3 nucleotide sequence: TGTGCCAGCAGTACAGGAGTGGTGGAAACCAATGAGCAGTTCTTC. Translated: CASSTGVVETNEQFF.

J is TRBJ2-6 and V is TRBV19; D gene unclear. The CDR3 covers 14 residues. CDR1 is LNHDA and CDR2 is SQIVND in the germline V gene (reference sequence). V was pared by 2 bases and J by 0 bases, with 2 bases between. CDR3 bases: TGTGCCAGTAGTATACTCTCTGGGGCCAACGTCCTGACTTTC. It encodes CASSILSGANVLTF.

J is TRBJ1-3 and V is TRBV4-1; the D is unclear. The CDR3 runs to 14 residues. Deletions cut 1 base from V and 9 bases from J, with 13 bases between. The V gene's germline CDR1 is MGHRA and CDR2 YSYEKL. The CDR3 loop reads CASSQGVVGSTIYF. The CDR3 DNA sequence: TGCGCCAGCAGCCAAGGTGTCGTAGGGAGCACCATATATTTT.

The rearrangement links TRBV2 to TRBJ2-1; the D gene is possibly TRBD2 (6 bases). V was cut by 4 bases and J by 4 bases, with 8 bases left in between. CDR1 SNHLY and CDR2 FYNNEI come from the germline V gene. The CDR3 is 13 residues long. The CDR3 loop is CASSARGYNEQFF. CDR3 nucleotides: TGTGCCAGCAGTGCCCGGGGGTACAATGAGCAGTTCTTC.

The chain combines TRBV4-2 with TRBJ1-5, with D hard to call. This CDR3 contains 14 residues. CDR1 LGHNA and CDR2 YNFKEQ come from the germline V gene. V was cut by 1 base and J by 8 bases, with 12 bases left in between. CDR3 sequence (DNA): TGTGCCAGCAGCCAAGCAGCGGAGGTAAAGCCCCAGCATTTT. It specifies CASSQAAEVKPQHF.

The chain couples TRBV10-3 to TRBJ2-1; no definite D call. The germline V gene has CDR1 ENHRY and CDR2 SYGVKD. This CDR3 spans 17 amino acids. The germline V and J ends were trimmed by 2 bases and 1 base, with 15 bases remaining between them. In DNA, the CDR3 is TGTGCCATCAGTGAGCGGCTGCCCGGAGTTTCCTACAATGAGCAGTTCTTC. Translation gives CAISERLPGVSYNEQFF.

The V and J genes are TRBV6-5 and TRBJ1-1, with D perhaps matching TRBD1 (6 bases). This CDR3 spans 15 amino acids. Looked up from germline, CDR1 is MNHEY and CDR2 is SVGAGI. Trimming shortened V by 5 bases and J by 1 base, and 14 bases separated the two germline ends. The CDR3 DNA is TGTGCCAGCAGTCGCACAGGGTCTAGGAACACTGAAGCTTTCTTT. The encoded protein is CASSRTGSRNTEAFF.

This chain links TRBV2 with TRBJ2-3; 9 nucleotides align to TRBD2. Germline CDR1 is SNHLY and CDR2 is FYNNEI. Trimming took 7 bases from V and 1 from J; bases not matched to a gene: 3. The CDR3 covers 14 residues. The CDR3, as DNA: TGTGCCAGCAAAGAGCGGGGGGGCACAGATACGCAGTATTTT. It yields the protein CASKERGGTDTQYF.

The CDR3 here is CASSWTDSSYNEQFF. In DNA form, the CDR3 reads TGTGCCAGCAGCTGGACAGATAGCTCCTACAATGAGCAGTTCTTC. This chain links TRBV7-8 with TRBJ2-1; D possibly corresponds to TRBD1 (6 bases). The CDR3 sequence is 15 residues long. CDR1 is SGHVS and CDR2 is FQNEAQ in the germline V gene. V lost 4 bases and J lost 0, with 10 bases in between.

The chain is built from TRBV5-4 and TRBJ2-7; no clear D. The V gene's germline CDR1 is SGHNT and CDR2 YYREEE (reference sequence). Trimming pared 0 bases from V and 3 bases from J, leaving 7 bases between. This CDR3 is 13 amino acids long. The CDR3 nucleotides are TGTGCCAGCAGCTTGGACAGTCTCTACGAGCAGTACGTC. It translates to CASSLDSLYEQYV.

Written as DNA, the CDR3 is TGTGCCAGCAGCCACGACGGAATACTAGCGGGAGTCAACACCGGGGAGCTGTTTTTT. Its translation: CASSHDGILAGVNTGELFF. The chain links TRBV11-3 to TRBJ2-2; 11 bases align to TRBD2. The length of the CDR3 is 19 residues. V shed 5 bases, J shed 2 bases, and the junction held 13 bases outside the gene matches. Germline V lookup: CDR1 SGHNT, CDR2 YENEEA.

This chain joins TRBV9 and TRBJ2-2, with TRBD2 identical over 8 bases. J gave up 6 bases and V 6 bases, and 7 bases lay outside the gene matches. The CDR3 consists of 14 residues. Germline V gene lookup returns CDR1 SGDLS and CDR2 YYNGEE. This chain's CDR3 is CASNSGTASGELFF. CDR3 in DNA: TGTGCCAGCAATAGCGGGACCGCCTCCGGGGAGCTGTTTTTT. Full variable domain (outside the CDR3, taken from reference TRBV9 and TRBJ2-2): DSGVTQTPKHLITATGQRVTLRCSPRSGDLSVYWYQQSLDQGLQFLIQYYNGEERAKGNILERFSAQQFPDLHSELNLSSLELGDSALYFCASNSGTASGELFFGEGSRLTVL.